The 20 T cell receptor beta chains presented below share a single source sample, sequenced in a study of blood T cells in healthy people across ages. With a J-beta primer mix and a sample-barcoded 5' primer, a second PCR ran 7 to 11 cycles. TCRdb called the 5' RACE reads again in MiXCR, with one record for every CDR3 protein. The sample has about 1.8 million distinct CDR3 sequences, roughly 49% seen once. The specimen sequenced was blood. The receptor set was obtained from a woman between 40 and 50 years old in good health.

This chain uses TRBV5-6 with TRBJ2-3; D tentatively reads TRBD1 or TRBD2 (5 bases each). CDR1 and CDR2 (germline): SGHDT, YYEEEE. The CDR3 runs to 15 residues. V was cut by 4 bases and J by 2 bases, with 14 bases left in between. This CDR3 is CASSPGTTDTDTQYF. The DNA of the CDR3 is TGTGCCAGCAGCCCCGGGACCACCGACACAGATACGCAGTATTTT.

This chain joins TRBV24-1 and TRBJ1-2; no clear D gene. Trimming left V 3 bases short and J 2 bases short, with 15 bases between. CDR3 length: 16 residues. Germline V CDR1 and CDR2: KGHDR, SFDVKD. The CDR3 reads CATSDSRRPVNYGYTF. The DNA for the CDR3 is TGTGCCACCAGTGATAGCCGGCGGCCAGTCAACTATGGCTACACCTTC.

The rearrangement joins TRBV9 to TRBJ1-6; a possible D gene is TRBD1 (5 bases). Looked up from germline, CDR1 is SGDLS and CDR2 is YYNGEE. With 1 base removed from V and 4 bases from J, the gap between germline ends came to 15 bases. This CDR3 region has 17 residues. The CDR3: CASSVSGRTTYNSPLHF. Written as DNA, the CDR3 is TGTGCCAGCAGCGTATCGGGACGGACAACTTATAATTCACCCCTCCACTTT.

The chain carries TRBV5-4 and TRBJ1-1, with TRBD1 matching 7 bases. CDR1 SGHNT and CDR2 YYREEE come from the germline V gene (reference sequence). Trimming cost V 2 bases and J 5 bases; bases outside gene matches: 12. There are 16 residues in the CDR3. Here the CDR3 DNA reads TGTGCCAGCAGCTTAGGGGGCGTTAAGAGTCGGACTGAAGCTTTCTTT. This translates into CASSLGGVKSRTEAFF.

The genes are TRBV20-1 and TRBJ1-2; tentatively, D is TRBD1 (6 bases). The germline V gene encodes CDR1 DFQATT and CDR2 SNEGSKA (reference sequence). The CDR3 is 11 residues long. V lost 4 bases and J lost 5, with 8 bases in between. CDR3 nucleotide sequence: TGCAGTGCTAAAGGGGGTTATGGCTACACCTTC. Amino acid sequence: CSAKGGYGYTF.

In this sample, this clonotype turned up a few times. The genes are TRBV3-1 and TRBJ2-1; 8 bases are a match to TRBD2. The CDR3 is 14 residues long. Germline V lookup: CDR1 LGHDT, CDR2 YNNKEL (reference sequence). Trimming at V came to 10 bases and at J to 5 bases, leaving 10 bases not matched to a gene. The CDR3 region is CATRFSGGHNEQFF. The CDR3 DNA reads as TGTGCCACCCGGTTCAGCGGGGGACACAATGAGCAGTTCTTC.

The chain is built from TRBV7-3 and TRBJ2-4; D might be TRBD1 (5 bases). The CDR3 loop spans 15 amino acids. Germline CDR1 and CDR2: SGHTA and FQGTGA. Between the trimmed V and J ends, which lost 1 base and 13 bases, there was a span of 20 bases. CDR3 loop: CASSLNAGLDNEQYF. Written as DNA, the CDR3 is TGTGCCAGCAGCTTAAATGCAGGGTTGGACAATGAGCAGTACTTC.

This chain joins TRBV11-2 and TRBJ2-7; 9 bases map to TRBD1. Germline V gene data show CDR1 as SGHAT and CDR2 as FQNNGV. The junction had 12 bases not matched to a gene; V was cut back by 1 base and J by 5 bases. This CDR3 is 17 amino acids long. CDR3 region: CASSLGAWTGEGNEQYF. The CDR3 DNA follows: TGTGCCAGCAGCTTAGGGGCCTGGACAGGGGAGGGCAACGAGCAGTACTTC. Supplemented by reference TRBV11-2 and TRBJ2-7, the full variable domain reads EAGVAQSPRYKIIEKRQSVAFWCNPISGHATLYWYQQILGQGPKLLIQFQNNGVVDDSQLPKDRFSAERLKGVDSTLKIQPAKLEDSAVYLCASSLGAWTGEGNEQYFGPGTRLTVT.

V and J are TRBV13 and TRBJ2-5; 7 nucleotides align to TRBD1. The end of the DNA aligns better with TRBJ2-7, so the J call may be wrong. This CDR3 region has 14 residues. Looked up from germline, CDR1 is PRHDT and CDR2 is FYEKMQ (reference sequence). The CDR3 protein is CASSLGDRQYEQYF. DNA of the CDR3: TGTGCCAGCAGCTTAGGGGACAGGCAGTACGAGCAGTACTTC.

The chain employs TRBV5-1 and TRBJ2-3, with D maybe TRBD1 (6 bases). This CDR3 is 15 amino acids long. V shed 4 bases and J shed 2 bases, with 14 bases lying between them. Per germline, CDR1 SGHRS and CDR2 YFSETQ. The CDR3 spells CASSHTGIDTDTQYF. The CDR3 DNA reads TGCGCCAGCAGCCATACAGGGATTGACACAGATACGCAGTATTTT.

The rearrangement links TRBV29-1 to TRBJ2-1, with 9 bases fitting TRBD1. The J call may be in error: the DNA end matches TRBJ2-7 better. Germline CDR1 and CDR2: SQVTM and ANQGSEA. This CDR3 contains 15 residues. The CDR3 region has the DNA TGCAGCGTTGAGCCCGGACAGGGGCGTTACAATGAGCAGTACTTC. It specifies CSVEPGQGRYNEQYF.

This clonotype was detected ten times or more. The V and J genes are TRBV5-1 and TRBJ2-1; 7 nucleotides agree with TRBD2. V gave up 5 bases and J gave up 8 bases; unmatched junction bases: 4. The CDR3 sequence is 12 residues long. CDR1 is SGHRS and CDR2 is YFSETQ in the germline V gene. As DNA, the CDR3 is TGCGCCAGCAGATCTAGCGGAGATGAGCAGTTCTTC. Protein product: CASRSSGDEQFF.

The V gene is TRBV29-1, the J gene TRBJ2-1; the D is unclear. Germline CDR1 and CDR2: SQVTM and ANQGSEA. Trimming left V 1 base short and J 0 bases short, with 16 bases between. This CDR3 is 17 amino acids long. The DNA for the CDR3 is TGCAGCGTTGAAGGGGCGCGACTGGAAAGCTCCTACAATGAGCAGTTCTTC. It is translated as CSVEGARLESSYNEQFF.

The CDR3 region has the DNA TGTGCCAGCTCTCGGTGGGGGAATGAGCAGTTCTTC. It translates to CASSRWGNEQFF. The chain joins TRBV2 to TRBJ2-1; D may correspond to TRBD1 or TRBD2 (5 bases each). V dropped 8 bases and J dropped 7 bases, with 12 bases sitting between them. CDR1 and CDR2 (germline): SNHLY, FYNNEI. The CDR3 has 12 residues. The full variable domain, rest sourced from reference TRBV2 and TRBJ2-1, is EPEVTQTPSHQVTQMGQEVILRCVPISNHLYFYWYRQILGQKVEFLVSFYNNEISEKSEIFDDQFSVERPDGSNFTLKIRSTKLEDSAMYFCASSRWGNEQFFGPGTRLTVL.

The sample holds a few counts of this clonotype. The rearrangement joins TRBV7-6 to TRBJ1-1, with TRBD1 identical over 7 bases. Unmatched junction bases numbered 5, after V lost 8 bases and J lost 2 bases. Per germline, CDR1 SGHVS and CDR2 FNYEAQ. The CDR3 runs 13 residues. The CDR3, as DNA: TGTGCCAGCCGCCGGGACAGAAACACTGAAGCTTTCTTT. Translating gives CASRRDRNTEAFF.

V gene TRBV6-2 or TRBV6-3 combines with J gene TRBJ1-5, with TRBD1 as a possible D gene (5 bases). Looked up from germline, CDR1 is MNHEY and CDR2 is SVGEGT. This CDR3 is built from 15 residues. Trimming cost V 2 bases and J 4 bases, with 12 bases left between them. This CDR3 is CASSYDGGENQPQHF. CDR3 DNA sequence: TGTGCCAGCAGTTACGATGGGGGTGAGAATCAGCCCCAGCATTTT.

The sample holds a few counts of this clonotype. In DNA, the CDR3 is TGTGCCAGCAGCTTAGCTTCAGTCGGGGGGTACCAAGAGACCCAGTACTTC. Amino acid sequence: CASSLASVGGYQETQYF. V is TRBV7-2 and J is TRBJ2-5, with TRBD2 matching over 7 bases. J lost 0 bases, V lost 0 bases, and 7 bases had no gene match. This CDR3 has 17 residues. Per the germline V gene, CDR1 is SGHTA and CDR2 is FQGNSA.

The chain links TRBV6-2 or TRBV6-3 to TRBJ2-7; D might be TRBD2 (5 bases). Germline loops: CDR1 MNHEY, CDR2 SVGEGT. V was shortened by 9 bases and J by 6 bases, with 21 bases between the two germline ends. CDR3 size: 14 residues. DNA for the CDR3: TGTGCCAGTGGGGAATTACTAGATTCTGCCGAGCAGTACTTC. It specifies CASGELLDSAEQYF.

The chain joins TRBV20-1 to TRBJ1-2, with 8 bases aligning to TRBD1. The CDR3 is 14 residues long. After removal of 7 bases from V and 1 base from J, the junction contained 8 bases not matched to a gene. Germline V gives CDR1 DFQATT, CDR2 SNEGSKA (reference sequence). The CDR3 spells CSVPDRESNYGYTF. The CDR3 region has the DNA TGCAGTGTTCCGGACAGGGAGAGTAACTATGGCTACACCTTC.

This chain uses TRBV28 with TRBJ2-5, with D tentatively TRBD1 (6 bases). The CDR3 totals 12 residues. CDR1 is MDHEN, CDR2 SYDVKM, per germline. Trimming cost V 6 bases and J 5 bases, with 10 bases left between them. Written as DNA, the CDR3 is TGTGCCAGCAGGGGGGCGGTCGAGACCCAGTACTTC. It yields the protein CASRGAVETQYF.